These T cell receptor beta chains were read from a single sample in a study of blood T cell repertoires in COVID-19. Only in-frame clones appear in the TCRdb table, and some are missing; sequencing was by immunoSEQ multiplex PCR. The sample contains 250,000 to 350,000 clones, 92% of which appear only once. Sequences were obtained from PBMCs or T cells enriched from blood (not recorded which). The source of these receptors is a woman younger than 45 who had recovered from COVID-19. The CDR3 runs from the conserved cysteine through the conserved F or W. Each record gives: J gene, clone size, V gene, D gene, CDR3 DNA, CDR3 protein. The D gene is left open where the match is weak. Clone size is given for some rows only: seen once, a few or many times, or a class if the clone is expanded.

J gene: TRBJ2-1; clone size: NA; V gene: TRBV19; D gene: NA; CDR3 DNA: TGTGCCAGTAGTATCCGGCGCCAGCGGCTAAACAATGAGCAGTTCTTC; CDR3 protein: CASSIRRQRLNNEQFF
J gene: TRBJ1-1; clone size: few; V gene: TRBV27; D gene: NA; CDR3 DNA: TGTGCCAGCAGTGTAGAACCGTCGAACACTGAAGCTTTCTTT; CDR3 protein: CASSVEPSNTEAFF
J gene: TRBJ1-2; clone size: NA; V gene: TRBV28; D gene: TRBD1; CDR3 DNA: TGTGCCAGCAGTTTATTCGGCAGGGGGCAGGATGGCTACACCTTC; CDR3 protein: CASSLFGRGQDGYTF
J gene: TRBJ2-2; clone size: NA; V gene: TRBV5-1; D gene: TRBD1; CDR3 DNA: TGCGCCAGCAGCCCTGGGACAGGGTCGGCCGGGGAGCTGTTTTTT; CDR3 protein: CASSPGTGSAGELFF
J gene: TRBJ2-7; clone size: once; V gene: TRBV6-5; D gene: TRBD1; CDR3 DNA: TGTGCCAGCAGTTACGGGACAGGGGGCTACGAGCAGTACTTC; CDR3 protein: CASSYGTGGYEQYF
J gene: TRBJ2-3; clone size: once; V gene: TRBV28; D gene: TRBD2; CDR3 DNA: TGTGCCAGCAGTCCCCCGGGGGGGACAGATACGCAGTATTTT; CDR3 protein: CASSPPGGTDTQYF
J gene: TRBJ2-2; clone size: NA; V gene: TRBV9; D gene: TRBD1; CDR3 DNA: TGTGCCAGCAGCGCCCCACTGGACAGGGCGGACACCGGGGAGCTGTTTTTT; CDR3 protein: CASSAPLDRADTGELFF
J gene: TRBJ1-3; clone size: NA; V gene: TRBV29-1; D gene: NA; CDR3 DNA: TGCAGCGTCCCCGTGGGAAACACCATATATTTT; CDR3 protein: CSVPVGNTIYF
J gene: TRBJ1-1; clone size: NA; V gene: TRBV7-9; D gene: NA; CDR3 DNA: TGTGCCAGCAGCTTAGTTCCGACTGAAGCTTTCTTT; CDR3 protein: CASSLVPTEAFF
J gene: TRBJ2-1; clone size: NA; V gene: TRBV10-3; D gene: TRBD1; CDR3 DNA: TGTGCCATCAAAAACTCCCAGACAGGGTTTAACAATGAGCAGTTCTTC; CDR3 protein: CAIKNSQTGFNNEQFF
J gene: TRBJ1-6; clone size: NA; V gene: TRBV28; D gene: NA; CDR3 DNA: TGTGCCAGCAGTTTACGCGCTCGGGTATCACCCCTCCACTTT; CDR3 protein: CASSLRARVSPLHF
J gene: TRBJ2-7; clone size: NA; V gene: TRBV29-1; D gene: TRBD2; CDR3 DNA: TGCAGCGTTGGGGCTTTAGCGGGGTTCTACGAGCAGTACTTC; CDR3 protein: CSVGALAGFYEQYF
J gene: TRBJ1-4; clone size: NA; V gene: TRBV10-1; D gene: NA; CDR3 DNA: TGCGCCAGCAGTGAGTCGATGTGCTACCTTAATGAAAAACTGTTTTTT; CDR3 protein: CASSESMCYLNEKLFF
J gene: TRBJ2-7; clone size: few; V gene: TRBV10-3; D gene: NA; CDR3 DNA: TGTGCCATCAGTGATACAGGGAAAGGGTACGAGCAGTACTTC; CDR3 protein: CAISDTGKGYEQYF
J gene: TRBJ2-7; clone size: NA; V gene: TRBV28; D gene: NA; CDR3 DNA: TGTGCCAGCTCCTACGCCAGCGTTTTGAACGAGCAGTACTTC; CDR3 protein: CASSYASVLNEQYF
J gene: TRBJ2-3; clone size: NA; V gene: TRBV19; D gene: NA; CDR3 DNA: TGTGCCACCGACCAGGGCCGGAATACGCAGTATTTT; CDR3 protein: CATDQGRNTQYF
J gene: TRBJ1-1; clone size: NA; V gene: TRBV6-5; D gene: NA; CDR3 DNA: TGTGCCAGCAGTTACTCGGGGCTGGGTGAAGCTTTCTTT; CDR3 protein: CASSYSGLGEAFF
J gene: TRBJ2-7; clone size: NA; V gene: TRBV15; D gene: NA; CDR3 DNA: TGTGCCACCAGCAGAGATCGCGGGGTTCAAGAGCAGTACTTC; CDR3 protein: CATSRDRGVQEQYF
J gene: TRBJ1-1; clone size: NA; V gene: TRBV28; D gene: NA; CDR3 DNA: TGTGCCAGCACCGAGGGAGGTTTGAACACTGAAGCTTTCTTT; CDR3 protein: CASTEGGLNTEAFF
J gene: TRBJ2-7; clone size: NA; V gene: TRBV11-3; D gene: NA; CDR3 DNA: TGTGCCAGCAGCCCCGGATGGGCCCCCTCCTACGAGCAGTACTTC; CDR3 protein: CASSPGWAPSYEQYF
J gene: TRBJ2-1; clone size: NA; V gene: TRBV7-8; D gene: TRBD1; CDR3 DNA: TGTGCCAGCAGCTTAGGTAGGACAGGCGATTTCTCTGAGCAGTTCTTC; CDR3 protein: CASSLGRTGDFSEQFF
J gene: TRBJ1-5; clone size: NA; V gene: TRBV6-2/TRBV6-3; D gene: NA; CDR3 DNA: TGTGCCAGCAGTTACTGGAGACAGCAGCCCCAGCATTTT; CDR3 protein: CASSYWRQQPQHF
J gene: TRBJ2-7; clone size: NA; V gene: TRBV5-1; D gene: TRBD1; CDR3 DNA: TGCGCCAGCAGCTTGGCCCTCGACAGGGATCGAGAGCAGTACTTC; CDR3 protein: CASSLALDRDREQYF
J gene: TRBJ2-2; clone size: NA; V gene: TRBV27; D gene: TRBD1; CDR3 DNA: TGTGCCAGCAGCCCTACCGGGACAGGGAAGGCCGGGGAGCTGTTTTTT; CDR3 protein: CASSPTGTGKAGELFF
J gene: TRBJ2-7; clone size: NA; V gene: TRBV5-1; D gene: TRBD2; CDR3 DNA: TGCGCCAGCAGCAGGAGAGCGGGGCCCTACGAGCAGTACTTC; CDR3 protein: CASSRRAGPYEQYF
J gene: TRBJ2-7; clone size: NA; V gene: TRBV28; D gene: NA; CDR3 DNA: TGTGCCAGCAAACAGCCGGCAGGGGATAGCTACGAGCAGTACTTC; CDR3 protein: CASKQPAGDSYEQYF
J gene: TRBJ2-1; clone size: NA; V gene: TRBV7-2; D gene: TRBD2; CDR3 DNA: TGTGCCAGCAGCTTAGCAGCGGGGGGGCTCAATGAGCAGTTCTTC; CDR3 protein: CASSLAAGGLNEQFF
J gene: TRBJ2-7; clone size: NA; V gene: TRBV2; D gene: NA; CDR3 DNA: TGTGCCAGCACACCCACTAAGGACGAGCAGTACTTC; CDR3 protein: CASTPTKDEQYF
J gene: TRBJ2-3; clone size: NA; V gene: TRBV27; D gene: TRBD1; CDR3 DNA: TGTGCCAGCACCTTACGGGACAGCCTCACAGATACGCAGTATTTT; CDR3 protein: CASTLRDSLTDTQYF
J gene: TRBJ1-6; clone size: NA; V gene: TRBV7-9; D gene: NA; CDR3 DNA: TGTGCCAGCAGCCCCGTTGATTCACCCCTCCACTTT; CDR3 protein: CASSPVDSPLHF
J gene: TRBJ2-7; clone size: NA; V gene: TRBV7-6; D gene: NA; CDR3 DNA: TGTGCCAGCAGCCTCCGAGGCGAGCAGTACTTC; CDR3 protein: CASSLRGEQYF
J gene: TRBJ2-7; clone size: NA; V gene: TRBV7-8; D gene: NA; CDR3 DNA: TGTGCCAGCCGCAGAAGCTCCTACGAGCAGTACTTC; CDR3 protein: CASRRSSYEQYF
J gene: TRBJ2-2; clone size: NA; V gene: TRBV11-2; D gene: TRBD2; CDR3 DNA: TGTGCCAGCAGCTTAAAGCGGGGGGACACCGGGGAGCTGTTTTTT; CDR3 protein: CASSLKRGDTGELFF